This T cell receptor (beta chain) came from a study of blood T cell repertoires in COVID-19. Study information: Samples came from the United States, Italy and Spain, spanning acute and convalescent COVID-19. PBMCs, B-cell-depleted T cells, or T cells provided the cDNA or gDNA that made up the material.

Profiling relied on immunoSEQ multiplex PCR, and the TCRdb table lists in-frame clones only, not all of them. This table holds 70,000 to 95,000 clones, roughly 91% found once. V gave up 5 bases and J gave up 7 bases; unmatched junction bases: 12. The germline CDR1 and CDR2 sequences are KGHSH and LQKENI. The CDR3 covers 15 residues. The receptor's source is a woman aged 80 or older with active COVID-19. Source material: peripheral blood. The V gene is TRBV18, the J gene TRBJ2-3; 7 bases agree with TRBD1. The DNA of the CDR3 is TGTGCCAGCTCATCTACGACAGAGGGGGCATATACGCAGTATTTT. This codes for CASSSTTEGAYTQYF.